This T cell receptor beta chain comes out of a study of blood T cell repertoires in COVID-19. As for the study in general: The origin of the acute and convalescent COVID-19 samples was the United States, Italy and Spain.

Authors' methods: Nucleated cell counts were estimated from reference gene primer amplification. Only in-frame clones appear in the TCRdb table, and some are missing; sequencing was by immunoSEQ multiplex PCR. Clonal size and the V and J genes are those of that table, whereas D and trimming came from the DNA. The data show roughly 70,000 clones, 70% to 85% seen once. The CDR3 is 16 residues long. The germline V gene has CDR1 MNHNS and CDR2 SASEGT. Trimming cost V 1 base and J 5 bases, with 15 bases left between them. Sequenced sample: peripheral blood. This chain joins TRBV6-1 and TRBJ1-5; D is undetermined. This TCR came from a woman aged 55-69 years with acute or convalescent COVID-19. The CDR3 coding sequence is TGTGCCAGCAGTGAAGGAGCAGAGAGGGTGCATCAGCCCCAGCATTTT. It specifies CASSEGAERVHQPQHF.